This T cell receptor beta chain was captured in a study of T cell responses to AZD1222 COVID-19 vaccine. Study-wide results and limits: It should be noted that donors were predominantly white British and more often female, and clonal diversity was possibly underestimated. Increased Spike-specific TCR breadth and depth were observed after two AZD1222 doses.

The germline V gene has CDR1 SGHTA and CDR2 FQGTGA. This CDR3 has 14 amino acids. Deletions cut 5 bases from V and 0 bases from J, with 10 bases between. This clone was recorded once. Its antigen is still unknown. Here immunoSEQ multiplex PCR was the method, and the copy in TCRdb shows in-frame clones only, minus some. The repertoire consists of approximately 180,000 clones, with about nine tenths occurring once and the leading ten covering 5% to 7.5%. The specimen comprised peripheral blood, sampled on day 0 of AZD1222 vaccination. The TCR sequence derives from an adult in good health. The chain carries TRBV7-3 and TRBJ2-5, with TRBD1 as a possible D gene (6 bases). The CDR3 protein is CASSVTGYQETQYF. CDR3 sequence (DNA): TGTGCCAGCAGCGTTACAGGGTACCAAGAGACCCAGTACTTC.